The present T cell receptor (beta chain) was sequenced within a study of shared clonotypes between healthy human individuals. Data came from immunoSEQ multiplex PCR; TCRdb stores just in-frame clones and leaves some out. This table has about 2.4 million clones, about 92% appearing once. Input material: naive CD4+ T cells sorted from blood. Regarding subset: CD45RA+ positively selected. This TCR came from a man younger than 35 in good health.

DNA of the CDR3: TGTGCCAGCAGCCTCGCCTCGGGAGGATCCTACGAGCAGTACTTC. Its translation: CASSLASGGSYEQYF. This rearrangement joins TRBV6-1 to TRBJ2-7; 7 bases map to TRBD2. CDR3 size: 15 residues. V lost 6 bases to trimming and J lost 1 base; unmatched junction nucleotides: 9. Germline values: CDR1 MNHNS, CDR2 SASEGT.